The 24 T cell receptor beta chains in this list originate from one sample, sequenced in a study of a mutant IDH1 vaccine in newly diagnosed glioma. Time point here: week 47, end of study. Vaccinated patients received 300 ug of mutant IDH1 20-mer peptide per dose, with topical imiquimod. What these receptors recognize is not known. The table came from immunoSEQ multiplex PCR; TCRdb's copy has only in-frame clones and leaves some out. The sample has some 87,000 clones, 70% to 90% seen once. The specimen comprised PBMCs, sampled from a glioma patient whose treatment included an IDH1 peptide vaccine. These receptors originate from a man aged 35 to 55 with glioma.

This chain links TRBV6-4 with TRBJ2-3; TRBD2 aligns across 8 bases. CDR3 length equals 15 residues. V dropped 7 bases and J dropped 2; count of bases not matched to a gene: 8. The germline CDR1 and CDR2 sequences are MRHNA and SNTAGT. CDR3 amino acids: CASKAGAGPTDTQYF. In DNA, the CDR3 is TGTGCCAGCAAAGCGGGGGCCGGGCCCACAGATACGCAGTATTTT.

This sequence joins TRBV25-1 and TRBJ2-5; D not resolved. CDR3 length: 13 residues. V gave up 0 bases and J gave up 2 bases, with 4 bases separating them. Germline values: CDR1 MGHDK, CDR2 SYGVNS. The CDR3 DNA sequence: TGTGCCAGCAGTGAATACGGGCAAGAGACCCAGTACTTC. This codes for CASSEYGQETQYF.

A single count supports this clone. The chain is built from TRBV7-3 and TRBJ2-3; D ambiguous. The CDR3 totals 16 residues. Germline CDR1 and CDR2: SGHTA and FQGTGA. The V end lost 0 bases, the J end lost 2 bases, and 12 bases lay between the germline ends. The CDR3 DNA reads as TGTGCCAGCAGCTTAACGTGGAAGCGAGACACAGATACGCAGTATTTT. Its protein product is CASSLTWKRDTDTQYF.

The chain employs TRBV27 and TRBJ2-1, with D tentatively TRBD2 (6 bases). CDR1 MNHEY and CDR2 SMNVEV come from the germline V gene (reference sequence). The CDR3 covers 13 residues. V lost 6 bases and J 7 bases, leaving 13 bases between the germline ends. CDR3 coding DNA: TGTGCCAGCAGGACGGGGGTGAAAAATGAGCAGTTCTTC. It encodes CASRTGVKNEQFF.

The J gene is TRBJ2-2, the V gene TRBV11-3, with D uncertain. CDR1 is SGHNT, CDR2 YENEEA, per germline. This CDR3 comprises 13 residues. V was trimmed by 1 base and J by 6 bases, leaving 6 bases between them. As DNA, the CDR3 is TGTGCCAGCAGCTTAGCCGGGCCCGGGGAGCTGTTTTTT. Residues: CASSLAGPGELFF.

The chain joins TRBV11-1 to TRBJ2-7; 8 bases match TRBD1. CDR1 and CDR2 from the germline V gene are SGHAT and FQDESV (reference sequence). The CDR3 has 13 amino acids. The junction had 5 bases not matched to a gene; V was cut back by 5 bases and J by 5 bases. The DNA for the CDR3 is TGTGCCAGCAGCCCGGACAGGGTCCACGAGCAGTACTTC. This codes for CASSPDRVHEQYF. Combining the CDR3 with reference TRBV11-1 and TRBJ2-7 gives the whole variable domain EAEVAQSPRYKITEKSQAVAFWCDPISGHATLYWYRQILGQGPELLVQFQDESVVDDSQLPKDRFSAERLKGVDSTLKIQPAELGDSAMYLCASSPDRVHEQYFGPGTRLTVT.

The chain employs TRBV4-1 and TRBJ1-2, with 12 positions matching TRBD1. Germline trimming cut 1 base from V and 0 bases from J; bases unmatched to any gene: 6. The CDR3 is 18 residues long. The germline CDR1 and CDR2 sequences are MGHRA and YSYEKL. The CDR3 DNA follows: TGCGCCAGCAGCCAAGTATGGGACAGGGGGCGAACTAACTATGGCTACACCTTC. Its translation is CASSQVWDRGRTNYGYTF.

The rearrangement links TRBV27 to TRBJ2-7; perhaps TRBD1 as D (6 bases). From germline, CDR1 is MNHEY and CDR2 SMNVEV (reference sequence). CDR3 size: 14 residues. The V and J ends lost 7 bases and 5 bases respectively, with 18 bases between them. The CDR3 DNA reads as TGTGCCAGCACCCCATCGGGACAAAAGAACGAGCAGTACTTC. This translates into CASTPSGQKNEQYF.

The chain recombines TRBV5-1 with TRBJ2-4, with no clear D. Germline lookup yields CDR1 SGHRS and CDR2 YFSETQ. Trimming cost V 3 bases and J 2 bases, with 21 bases left between them. CDR3 length: 18 amino acids. CDR3 in DNA: TGCGCCAGCAGCTCAATCGCTGACCGCCTCGGATCCAAAAACATTCAGTACTTC. Translation gives CASSSIADRLGSKNIQYF.

The genes are TRBV11-3 and TRBJ2-1; tentatively, D is TRBD2 (7 bases). The V end was cut by 4 bases, the J end by 2 bases, with 18 bases between. Germline-derived CDR1 and CDR2 are SGHNT and YENEEA. This CDR3 comprises 17 residues. CDR3 amino acids: CASSSSHGGGTYNEQFF. The DNA for the CDR3 is TGTGCCAGCAGCTCTTCTCATGGGGGGGGCACCTACAATGAGCAGTTCTTC. Full variable domain (remainder filled in from reference TRBV11-3 and TRBJ2-1): EAGVVQSPRYKIIEKKQPVAFWCNPISGHNTLYWYLQNLGQGPELLIRYENEEAVDDSQLPKDRFSAERLKGVDSTLKIQPAELGDSAVYLCASSSSHGGGTYNEQFFGPGTRLTVL.

For this clone: Relative to the germline gene, one junction end is altered; a read error may explain this. Additional DNA sequences in this sample encode the identical CDR3. This sequence joins TRBV6-5 and TRBJ2-7, with D uncertain. Germline V lookup: CDR1 MNHEY, CDR2 SVGAGI. The CDR3 runs 14 residues. In nucleotides, the CDR3 is TGTGCCAGCAGTTACGATAGGGTATCCTACGAGCAATACTTC. The encoded protein is CASSYDRVSYEQYF.

For this clone: Other DNA variants within this sample encode the same CDR3. This chain connects TRBV2 to TRBJ2-7; D not certain. Germline V CDR1 and CDR2: SNHLY, FYNNEI. Trimming took off 8 bases at V and 0 bases at J, with 17 bases between the two ends. This CDR3 comprises 15 residues. CDR3 residues: CASSRPFDGSYEQYF. The CDR3 DNA reads as TGTGCCAGCTCCCGGCCGTTCGACGGCTCCTACGAGCAGTACTTC.

The gene calls are TRBV10-3 and TRBJ2-3; D is possibly TRBD1 or TRBD2 (5 bases each). The germline V gene has CDR1 ENHRY and CDR2 SYGVKD. The V end was cut by 7 bases, the J end by 1 base, with 12 bases between. The CDR3 is made up of 14 amino acids. The CDR3 is CAINPGTGTDTQYF. CDR3 coding DNA: TGTGCCATCAATCCGGGGACCGGCACAGATACGCAGTATTTT.

The chain recombines TRBV19 with TRBJ2-6, with a possible D match to TRBD1 (6 bases). Germline assignment: CDR1 LNHDA and CDR2 SQIVND (reference sequence). V dropped 3 bases and J dropped 0 bases, with 12 bases sitting between them. The CDR3 runs 17 residues. CDR3 sequence reads: CASSMDSLISGANVLTF. The CDR3, as DNA: TGTGCCAGTAGTATGGACAGTCTTATCTCTGGGGCCAACGTCCTGACTTTC.

This chain connects TRBV11-2 to TRBJ2-2, with 7 nucleotides matching TRBD1. This CDR3 is built from 16 residues. With 6 bases clipped from V and 6 bases from J, the junction kept 13 bases outside the gene matches. CDR1 is SGHAT, CDR2 FQNNGV, per germline. DNA of the CDR3: TGTGCCAGCAGTATTAGCGTGAGACAGGGATCCGGGGAGCTGTTTTTT. Its translation: CASSISVRQGSGELFF.

The chain uses TRBV2 and TRBJ2-7; 9 bases are shared with TRBD2. Trimming took 7 bases from V and 6 from J; bases not matched to a gene: 7. This CDR3 is 13 amino acids long. The germline CDR1 and CDR2 sequences are SNHLY and FYNNEI. Written as DNA, the CDR3 is TGTGCCAGCATGGGACTAGCCTTACGCGAGCAGTACTTC. This encodes CASMGLALREQYF.

V gene TRBV29-1 combines with J gene TRBJ2-7; D is unresolved. The V and J ends lost 0 bases and 2 bases respectively, with 5 bases between them. Germline CDR1 SQVTM, CDR2 ANQGSEA. The CDR3 totals 12 residues. The CDR3 sequence is CSVEEVPYEQYF. The CDR3 DNA reads TGCAGCGTTGAAGAAGTACCCTACGAGCAGTACTTC.

V usage is TRBV6-5 and J usage is TRBJ2-7; D is possibly TRBD2 (6 bases). Trimming removed 0 bases at V and 4 bases at J, with 13 bases between. CDR3 length: 15 residues. The germline gives CDR1 MNHEY, CDR2 SVGAGI. This CDR3 is CASSYSGGKAYEQYF. DNA for the CDR3: TGTGCCAGCAGTTACTCCGGGGGAAAGGCGTACGAGCAGTACTTC.

V usage is TRBV11-2 and J usage is TRBJ2-7; D possibly corresponds to TRBD2 (6 bases). The CDR3 sequence is 13 residues long. CDR1 is SGHAT, CDR2 FQNNGV, per germline. V lost 6 bases, J lost 7 bases, and 16 bases lay in between. CDR3 sequence (DNA): TGTGCCAGCAGTTTTGGCAGGGACTTAGAGCAGTACTTC. Protein: CASSFGRDLEQYF.

This chain connects TRBV6-4 to TRBJ2-3; 9 bases agree with TRBD2. CDR1 is MRHNA, CDR2 SNTAGT, per germline. Losses at the gene ends were 4 bases for V and 4 bases for J; bases not matched to a gene: 6. This CDR3 is built from 15 residues. CDR3 DNA sequence: TGTGCCAGCAGTGCCGATAGCGGGAGTGCAGATACGCAGTATTTT. This translates into CASSADSGSADTQYF.

The chain couples TRBV2 to TRBJ2-7; TRBD2 matches 10 bases. V lost 4 bases, J lost 2 bases, and 5 bases stayed unmatched. The germline CDR1 and CDR2 sequences are SNHLY and FYNNEI. The CDR3 has 15 residues. In nucleotides, the CDR3 is TGTGCCAGCAGTGTCCAGCGGGAGGGTCCCTACGAGCAGTACTTC. Amino acid sequence: CASSVQREGPYEQYF.

The chain carries TRBV6-1 and TRBJ2-1; no clear D gene. The CDR3 is 13 amino acids. Germline CDR1 is MNHNS and CDR2 is SASEGT. The ends were cut back, 11 bases at V and 3 bases at J, with 14 bases in the middle. In nucleotides, the CDR3 is TGTGCCGCCTCGTCATGGATCTACAATGAGCAGTTCTTC. Protein sequence: CAASSWIYNEQFF.

The V gene is TRBV15, the J gene TRBJ2-3; no firm D call. The germline V gene has CDR1 LNHNV and CDR2 YYDKDF (reference sequence). Trimming took 6 bases from V and 1 from J, leaving 8 bases between them. The CDR3 has 13 residues. The CDR3 DNA follows: TGTGCCACCAGGATGGGCGGCACAGATACGCAGTATTTT. Its protein product is CATRMGGTDTQYF. Using reference TRBV15 and TRBJ2-3 for the parts outside the CDR3, the full variable domain is DAMVIQNPRYQVTQFGKPVTLSCSQTLNHNVMYWYQQKSSQAPKLLFHYYDKDFNNEADTPDNFQSRRPNTSFCFLDIRSPGLGDTAMYLCATRMGGTDTQYFGPGTRLTVL.

The chain joins TRBV27 to TRBJ2-5; the D is unclear. V was shortened by 4 bases and J by 1 base, with 7 bases between the two germline ends. The CDR3 totals 13 residues. Germline V gene data show CDR1 as MNHEY and CDR2 as SMNVEV (reference sequence). This CDR3 reads CASSSLIQETQYF. The CDR3 DNA reads as TGTGCCAGCAGTTCTCTGATCCAAGAGACCCAGTACTTC.